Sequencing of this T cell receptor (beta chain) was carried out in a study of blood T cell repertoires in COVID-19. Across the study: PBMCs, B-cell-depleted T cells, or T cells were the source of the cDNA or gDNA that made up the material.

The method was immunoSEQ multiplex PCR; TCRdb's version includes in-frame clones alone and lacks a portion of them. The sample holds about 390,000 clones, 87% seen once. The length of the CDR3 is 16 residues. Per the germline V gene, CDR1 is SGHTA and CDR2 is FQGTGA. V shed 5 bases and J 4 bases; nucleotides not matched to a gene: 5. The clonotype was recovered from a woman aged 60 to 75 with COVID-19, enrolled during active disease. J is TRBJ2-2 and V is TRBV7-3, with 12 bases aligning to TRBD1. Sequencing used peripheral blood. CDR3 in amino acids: CASSKGTGGFTGELFF. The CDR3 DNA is TGTGCCAGCAGCAAAGGGACAGGGGGCTTCACCGGGGAGCTGTTTTTT.